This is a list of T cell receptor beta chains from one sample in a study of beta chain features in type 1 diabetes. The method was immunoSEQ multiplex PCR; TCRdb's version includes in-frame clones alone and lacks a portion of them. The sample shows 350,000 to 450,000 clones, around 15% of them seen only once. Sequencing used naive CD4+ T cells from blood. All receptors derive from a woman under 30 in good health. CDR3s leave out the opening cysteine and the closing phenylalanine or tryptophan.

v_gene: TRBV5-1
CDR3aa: ASSSGRETQY

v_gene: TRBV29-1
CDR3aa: SVRWGQLYGYT

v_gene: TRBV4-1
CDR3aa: ASRNPGQAYEQY

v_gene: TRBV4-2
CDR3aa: ASSQDPGGRVNTEAF

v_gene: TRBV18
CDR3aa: ASSPEQVPTYEQY

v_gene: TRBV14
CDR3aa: ASSQGYVVARNEQF

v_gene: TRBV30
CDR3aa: AWSVGLAGVGDTQY

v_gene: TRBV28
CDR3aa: ASSLAYHRF

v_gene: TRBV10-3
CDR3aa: AISGGTSLTDTQY

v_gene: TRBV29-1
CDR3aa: SVEKGFSGNTIY

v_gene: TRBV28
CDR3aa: ASRQQGASYEQY

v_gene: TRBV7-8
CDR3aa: ASSPRSGDGTEAF

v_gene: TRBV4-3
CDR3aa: ASSRQTGSGANVLT

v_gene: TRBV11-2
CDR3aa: ASSFARGASGLDTQY

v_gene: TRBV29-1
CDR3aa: SVEPRTSGSNEQF

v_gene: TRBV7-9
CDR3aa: ASSLREADAF

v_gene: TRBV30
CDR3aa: AWSGGGDAF

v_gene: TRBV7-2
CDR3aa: ASSLYSRKAF

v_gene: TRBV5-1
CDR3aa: ASSLGGGAGTEAF

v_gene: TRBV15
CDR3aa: ATSRDHSTDTQY

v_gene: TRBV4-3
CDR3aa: ASSQDYDRGQPQH

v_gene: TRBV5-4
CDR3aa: ASSLGGQAFEDTQY

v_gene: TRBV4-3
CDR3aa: ASSHGTGEETQY

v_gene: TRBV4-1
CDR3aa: ASSQPRTGANTGELF

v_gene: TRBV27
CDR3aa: ASCKGGREQY

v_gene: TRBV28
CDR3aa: ASSPPGLAGDLAQY

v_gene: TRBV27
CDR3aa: ASSLRGGDSNQPQH

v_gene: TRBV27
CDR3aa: ASKRAGSYEQY

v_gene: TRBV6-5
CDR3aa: AAWRPNTGELF

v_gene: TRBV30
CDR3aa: AWSARYNEQF

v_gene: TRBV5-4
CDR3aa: ASGDREETQY

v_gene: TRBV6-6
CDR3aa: ASSYGGRAVADEQF

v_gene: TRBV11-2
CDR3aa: ASSLAQETQY

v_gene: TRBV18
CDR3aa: ASSPDPLGAYEQY

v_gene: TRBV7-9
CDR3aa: ASSLVQVQETQY

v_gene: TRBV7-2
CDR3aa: ASSFRSPLLGKASQY

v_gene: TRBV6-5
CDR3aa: ASSTGTAYGYT

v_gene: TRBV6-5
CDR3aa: ASRAGASNQPQH

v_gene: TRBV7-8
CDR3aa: ASSAVGASTDTQY

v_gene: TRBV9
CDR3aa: ASNTNTDFGYT

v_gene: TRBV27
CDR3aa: ASSRSGTTGDTQY

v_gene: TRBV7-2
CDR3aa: ASSSAGGRRNEQF

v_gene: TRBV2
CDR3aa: ASSEGSGLGQF

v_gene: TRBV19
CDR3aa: ASSMGSIPYEQY

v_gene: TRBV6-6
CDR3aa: ASSTGRTGRETQY

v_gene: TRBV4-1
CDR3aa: ASTPQRQANTEAF

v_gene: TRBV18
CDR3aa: ASSPRRGQGNEKLF

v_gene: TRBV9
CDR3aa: ASSVVPGGSKNIQY

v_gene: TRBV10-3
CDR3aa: AISATGGEGGSYNEQF

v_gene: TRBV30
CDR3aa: AWSGSNQPQH

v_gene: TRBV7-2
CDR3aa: ASRITGVGAGELF

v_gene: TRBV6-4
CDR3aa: ASASSAGYEQY

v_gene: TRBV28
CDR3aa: ASRGTNQPQH

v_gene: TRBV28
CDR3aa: ASSVGRVSGYT

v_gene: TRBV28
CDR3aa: ASTPAGLADSSYEQY